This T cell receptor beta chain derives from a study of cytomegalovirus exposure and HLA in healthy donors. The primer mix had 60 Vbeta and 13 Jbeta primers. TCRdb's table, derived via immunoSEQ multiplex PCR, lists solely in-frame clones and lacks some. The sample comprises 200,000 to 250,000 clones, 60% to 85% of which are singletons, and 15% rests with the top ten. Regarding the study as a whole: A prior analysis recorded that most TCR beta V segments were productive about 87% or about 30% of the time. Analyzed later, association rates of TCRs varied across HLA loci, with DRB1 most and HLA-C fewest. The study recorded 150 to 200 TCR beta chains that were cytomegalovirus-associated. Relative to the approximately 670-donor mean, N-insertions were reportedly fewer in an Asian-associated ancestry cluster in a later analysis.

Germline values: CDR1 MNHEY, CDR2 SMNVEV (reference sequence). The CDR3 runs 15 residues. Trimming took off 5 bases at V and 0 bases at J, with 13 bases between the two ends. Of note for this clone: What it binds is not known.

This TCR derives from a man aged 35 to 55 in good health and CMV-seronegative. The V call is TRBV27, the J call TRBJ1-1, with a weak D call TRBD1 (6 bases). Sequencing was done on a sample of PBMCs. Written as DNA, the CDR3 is TGTGCCAGCAGTCCAGGGGTCTTGATGAACACTGAAGCTTTCTTT. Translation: CASSPGVLMNTEAFF.